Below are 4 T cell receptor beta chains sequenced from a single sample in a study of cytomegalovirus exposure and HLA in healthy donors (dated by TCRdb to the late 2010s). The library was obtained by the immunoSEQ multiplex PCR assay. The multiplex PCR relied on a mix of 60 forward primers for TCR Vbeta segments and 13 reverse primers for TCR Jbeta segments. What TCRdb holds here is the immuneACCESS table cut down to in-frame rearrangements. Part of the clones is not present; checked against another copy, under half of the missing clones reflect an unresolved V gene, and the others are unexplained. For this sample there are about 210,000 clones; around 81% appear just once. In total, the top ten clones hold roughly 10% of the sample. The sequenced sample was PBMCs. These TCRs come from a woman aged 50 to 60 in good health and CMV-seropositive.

The CDR3 nucleotides read TGTGCCAGCTCACCACGCCCTGGACAGCGCAATCAGCCCCAGCATTTT. Residues: CASSPRPGQRNQPQHF. The chain combines TRBV18 with TRBJ1-5; tentatively, D is TRBD1 (6 bases). V was pared by 1 base and J by 2 bases, with 12 bases between. Looked up from germline, CDR1 is KGHSH and CDR2 is LQKENI. The CDR3 is made up of 16 amino acids.

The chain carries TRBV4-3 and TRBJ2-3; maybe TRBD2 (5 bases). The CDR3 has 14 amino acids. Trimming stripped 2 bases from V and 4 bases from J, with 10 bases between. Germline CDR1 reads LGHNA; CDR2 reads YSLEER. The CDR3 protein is CASSQRTAADTQYF. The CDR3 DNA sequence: TGCGCCAGCAGCCAACGCACAGCGGCAGATACGCAGTATTTT.

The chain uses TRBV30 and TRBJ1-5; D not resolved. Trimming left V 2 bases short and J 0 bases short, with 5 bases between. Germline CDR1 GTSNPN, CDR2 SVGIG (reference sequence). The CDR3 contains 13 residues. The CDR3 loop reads CAWSSSSNQPQHF. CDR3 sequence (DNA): TGTGCCTGGAGTTCTTCTAGCAATCAGCCCCAGCATTTT.

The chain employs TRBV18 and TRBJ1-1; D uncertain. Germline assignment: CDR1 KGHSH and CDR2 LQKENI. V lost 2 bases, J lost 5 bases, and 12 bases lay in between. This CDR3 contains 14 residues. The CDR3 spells CASSPEGIETEAFF. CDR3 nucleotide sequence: TGTGCCAGCTCACCAGAGGGAATTGAGACTGAAGCTTTCTTT.